The 11 T cell receptor beta chains listed next were all sequenced from one sample in a study of T cell repertoires in cytomegalovirus infection. TCRdb re-called the reads with MiXCR, one entry per CDR3 protein. This sample yields about 920,000 distinct CDR3 sequences, of which roughly 31% are seen a single time; around 15% belongs to the top ten. For these receptors, no antigen is known. The sequencing used cultured CD8+ T cells from PBMCs, collected from culture after CMV antigen stimulation. Every receptor here comes from a human donor in good health (CMV status not recorded). Some clones in this sample may be carry-over from other donors' samples.

This chain connects TRBV18 to TRBJ2-1, with TRBD2 matching over 7 bases. The V gene end was trimmed by 10 bases and the J gene end by 6 bases; junction bases not matched to a gene: 15. Per the germline V gene, CDR1 is KGHSH and CDR2 is LQKENI. This CDR3 region has 15 residues. CDR3 sequence reads: CATKNDGGVINEQFF. The CDR3 DNA reads as TGTGCCACCAAGAATGATGGGGGGGTTATCAATGAGCAGTTCTTC.

About this clonotype: A read error may produce the germline difference seen at one junction end. The rearrangement joins TRBV20-1 to TRBJ1-2; 8 bases are a match to TRBD1. This CDR3 region has 16 residues. The germline gives CDR1 DFQATT, CDR2 SNEGSKA (reference sequence). The CDR3 DNA sequence: TGCAGTGTTTCTCCGGGACAGGTTCTAGCTAACTATGACTACACCTTC. Translated, it gives CSVSPGQVLANYDYTF.

This clonotype was counted at least ten times. The rearrangement uses TRBV6-1 and TRBJ1-5, with D hard to call. The CDR3 has 13 amino acids. Germline V gives CDR1 MNHNS, CDR2 SASEGT. The V and J ends lost 5 bases and 8 bases respectively, with 13 bases between them. The CDR3 reads CASSLGSNKPQHF. The CDR3 DNA sequence: TGTGCCAGCAGTCTGGGGAGTAATAAGCCCCAGCATTTT.

The V and J genes are TRBV4-1 and TRBJ1-2; 8 positions match TRBD1. Germline CDR1 is MGHRA and CDR2 is YSYEKL. The CDR3 runs to 16 residues. V lost 3 bases, J lost 4 bases, and 10 bases stayed unmatched. CDR3 coding DNA: TGCGCCAGCAGCCACCCGGGGGACAGGCCGGGCTATGGCTACACCTTC. It is translated as CASSHPGDRPGYGYTF.

The chain is built from TRBV27 and TRBJ1-1, with D unclear. The germline CDR1 and CDR2 sequences are MNHEY and SMNVEV (reference sequence). This CDR3 contains 14 residues. Between the trimmed V and J ends, which lost 6 bases and 2 bases, there was a span of 13 bases. CDR3 in amino acids: CASSEELGNTEAFF. The CDR3 coding sequence is TGTGCCAGCAGCGAAGAACTGGGAAACACTGAAGCTTTCTTT.

This clonotype was seen more than once but under ten times. The chain uses TRBV4-1 and TRBJ2-1; 9 bases fit TRBD2. This CDR3 is 16 amino acids long. J lost 9 bases, V lost 1 base, and 10 bases had no gene match. CDR1 and CDR2 (germline): MGHRA, YSYEKL. As DNA, the CDR3 is TGCGCCAGCAGCCAAGTCTTCGGCGGGGGGGCCGGTGAGCAGTTCTTC. Translated: CASSQVFGGGAGEQFF.

The rearrangement joins TRBV20-1 to TRBJ2-2; TRBD2 matches at 7 bases. Germline V gene lookup returns CDR1 DFQATT and CDR2 SNEGSKA (reference sequence). With 6 bases clipped from V and 6 bases from J, the junction kept 13 bases outside the gene matches. The CDR3 runs to 15 residues. The CDR3 bases are TGCAGTGCCCCAGTAGCGGGTGGCGGGGCCGGGGAGCTGTTTTTT. Protein sequence: CSAPVAGGGAGELFF.

This clonotype was detected only a few times. The chain employs TRBV7-9 and TRBJ2-3, with unresolved D. This CDR3 contains 14 residues. V shed 1 base and J shed 2 bases, with 7 bases lying between them. CDR1 is SEHNR, CDR2 FQNEAQ, per germline (reference sequence). CDR3 region: CASSLEVNTDTQYF. In DNA form, the CDR3 reads TGTGCCAGCAGCTTAGAGGTCAACACAGATACGCAGTATTTT.

The chain combines TRBV2 with TRBJ1-1; D unclear. Germline V gene sequence: CDR1 SNHLY, CDR2 FYNNEI. The CDR3 extends over 16 amino acids. V lost 8 bases, J lost 0 bases, and 19 bases lay in between. In DNA form, the CDR3 reads TGTGCCAGCGTAGAGCGTGATGGGGTGGTGAACACTGAAGCTTTCTTT. Translation: CASVERDGVVNTEAFF.

The gene calls are TRBV20-1 and TRBJ1-4, with D tentatively TRBD1 (5 bases). V was shortened by 4 bases and J by 0 bases, with 15 bases between the two germline ends. CDR1 and CDR2 (germline): DFQATT, SNEGSKA (reference sequence). There are 16 residues in the CDR3. The CDR3 spells CSAKPYRLSTNEKLFF. The DNA of the CDR3 is TGCAGTGCTAAACCTTACAGGTTATCAACTAATGAAAAACTGTTTTTT.

This clonotype showed up just a few times. This chain links TRBV29-1 with TRBJ2-1, with 8 bases lining up with TRBD1. Losses at the gene ends were 0 bases for V and 0 bases for J; bases not matched to a gene: 7. This CDR3 region has 17 residues. From germline, CDR1 is SQVTM and CDR2 ANQGSEA. Here the CDR3 DNA reads TGCAGCGTTGAAGATCTGGGGGACAGGAGCTCCTACAATGAGCAGTTCTTC. Protein: CSVEDLGDRSSYNEQFF.